A single sample is the source of the 25 T cell receptor beta chains below, sequenced in a study of T cell responses to AZD1222 COVID-19 vaccine. TCRdb keeps only in-frame clones here, not all; method: immunoSEQ multiplex PCR. The sample carries roughly 110,000 clones, about nine tenths recorded once. The starting material was peripheral blood, obtained 28 days after the second AZD1222 dose. The receptor source for this set is an adult who received the AZD1222 COVID-19 vaccine.

The genes are TRBV30 and TRBJ1-1; D remains ambiguous. Germline-derived CDR1 and CDR2 are GTSNPN and SVGIG (reference sequence). The CDR3 is 11 residues long. V lost 0 bases and J 8 bases, leaving 7 bases between the germline ends. The CDR3 region is CAWSVRGEAFF. The CDR3 DNA is TGTGCCTGGAGTGTCCGTGGGGAAGCTTTCTTT.

This sequence joins TRBV11-2 and TRBJ2-5; tentative D call: TRBD2 (6 bases). CDR3 length: 16 residues. Germline-derived CDR1 and CDR2 are SGHAT and FQNNGV. Trimming cost V 5 bases and J 1 base, with 17 bases left between them. The chain's CDR3 is CASSISRRRAQETQYF. DNA for the CDR3: TGTGCCAGCAGCATTTCCCGGAGGAGGGCCCAAGAGACCCAGTACTTC.

Regarding this clone: No DNA is shown, since the ends of the CDR3 on it are uncertain; the CDR3 is the one TCRdb lists. The V call is TRBV28, the J call TRBJ2-3; the table's D call of TRBD2 was not tested on the DNA. Looked up from germline, CDR1 is MDHEN and CDR2 is SYDVKM. Inclusive of both ends, the CDR3 amounts to 15 amino acids. The CDR3 loop is CASSSSGVGTDTQYF.

J is TRBJ1-1 and V is TRBV28; 7 bases fit TRBD1. Germline loops: CDR1 MDHEN, CDR2 SYDVKM. This CDR3 is 13 amino acids long. Unmatched junction bases numbered 4, after V lost 5 bases and J lost 4 bases. Here the CDR3 reads CASSTPGGTEAFF. For the CDR3, the DNA is TGTGCCAGCAGTACGCCAGGGGGCACTGAAGCTTTCTTT.

V and J are TRBV9 and TRBJ2-1; D is unresolved. CDR3 length equals 15 residues. The germline V gene encodes CDR1 SGDLS and CDR2 YYNGEE. Deletions cut 0 bases from V and 3 bases from J, with 10 bases between. CDR3 region: CASSVDPSYYNEQFF. In DNA, the CDR3 is TGTGCCAGCAGCGTAGACCCCTCTTACTACAATGAGCAGTTCTTC.

The V gene is TRBV5-1, the J gene TRBJ1-5, with TRBD1 matching over 8 bases. With 4 bases clipped from V and 4 bases from J, the junction kept 7 bases outside the gene matches. This CDR3 is 15 amino acids long. CDR1 is SGHRS and CDR2 is YFSETQ in the germline V gene. The CDR3 reads CASSPGQGLNQPQHF. CDR3 DNA: TGCGCCAGCAGCCCCGGACAGGGTTTAAATCAGCCCCAGCATTTT.

This clone occurred once. The rearrangement uses TRBV11-2 and TRBJ2-3, with 9 nucleotides matching TRBD1. Trimming removed 5 bases from V and 3 bases from J; junction bases left unmatched: 3. This CDR3 spans 14 amino acids. The germline gives CDR1 SGHAT, CDR2 FQNNGV. CDR3 amino acids: CASSRTGDTDTQYF. Here the CDR3 DNA reads TGTGCCAGCAGCCGGACAGGGGATACAGATACGCAGTATTTT.

The genes are TRBV27 and TRBJ2-6; no definite D call. CDR3 size: 17 residues. Trimming took off 1 base at V and 1 base at J, with 11 bases between the two ends. Germline V gives CDR1 MNHEY, CDR2 SMNVEV (reference sequence). CDR3 in amino acids: CASSLFPLTSGANVLTF. As DNA, the CDR3 is TGTGCCAGCAGTTTATTTCCCCTAACTTCTGGGGCCAACGTCCTGACTTTC. The variable domain in full, with the rest retrieved from reference TRBV27 and TRBJ2-6, is EAQVTQNPRYLITVTGKKLTVTCSQNMNHEYMSWYRQDPGLGLRQIYYSMNVEVTDKGDVPEGYKVSRKEKRNFPLILESPSPNQTSLYFCASSLFPLTSGANVLTFGAGSRLTVL.

The gene calls are TRBV2 and TRBJ2-7; D unclear. Germline loops: CDR1 SNHLY, CDR2 FYNNEI. Trimming cost V 1 base and J 0 bases, with 13 bases left between them. The CDR3 runs 16 residues. Here the CDR3 DNA reads TGTGCCAGCAGTGAAGGAATTAGCCTTCTCTCCTACGAGCAGTACTTC. It codes for CASSEGISLLSYEQYF.

The rearrangement joins TRBV10-1 to TRBJ1-2, with TRBD1 identical over 8 bases. The germline CDR1 and CDR2 sequences are WNHNN and SYGVQD (reference sequence). V gave up 5 bases and J gave up 4 bases; unmatched junction bases: 3. The CDR3 extends over 13 amino acids. CDR3 residues: CASSSDRGYGYTF. As DNA, the CDR3 is TGCGCCAGCAGTAGCGACAGGGGCTATGGCTACACCTTC.

This chain uses TRBV28 with TRBJ2-3; a possible D gene is TRBD2 (5 bases). CDR3 length: 16 residues. V was clipped by 4 bases and J by 0 bases, with 14 bases between them. CDR1 and CDR2 from the germline V gene are MDHEN and SYDVKM. CDR3 sequence (DNA): TGTGCCAGCAGTTCGTTGGGGAGTTCTAGCACAGATACGCAGTATTTT. The encoded protein is CASSSLGSSSTDTQYF.

This chain connects TRBV5-4 to TRBJ2-5; 12 bases line up with TRBD2. CDR1 and CDR2 from the germline V gene are SGHNT and YYREEE (reference sequence). There are 16 residues in the CDR3. Trimming took 4 bases from V and 3 from J; bases not matched to a gene: 7. This CDR3 is CASSVALAGGKETQYF. The CDR3, as DNA: TGTGCCAGCAGCGTGGCCCTAGCGGGAGGGAAAGAGACCCAGTACTTC. Drawing the rest from reference TRBV5-4 and TRBJ2-5, the complete variable domain is ETGVTQSPTHLIKTRGQQVTLRCSSQSGHNTVSWYQQALGQGPQFIFQYYREEENGRGNFPPRFSGLQFPNYSSELNVNALELDDSALYLCASSVALAGGKETQYFGPGTRLLVL.

The genes are TRBV5-1 and TRBJ2-1, with 7 bases lining up with TRBD1. The CDR3 has 14 residues. The V segment lost 0 bases and the J segment 4 bases; nucleotides outside the gene matches: 1. Per germline, CDR1 SGHRS and CDR2 YFSETQ. The CDR3 DNA reads TGCGCCAGCAGCTTGGAGGGGGCTTACAATGAGCAGTTCTTC. This translates into CASSLEGAYNEQFF.

The CDR3 sequence: CASSFLGGEDEKLFF. The CDR3 DNA sequence: TGCGCCAGCAGCTTTCTCGGGGGCGAGGATGAAAAACTGTTTTTT. The V gene is TRBV5-1, the J gene TRBJ1-4, with D possibly being TRBD1 (6 bases). This CDR3 has 15 residues. V was pared by 2 bases and J by 6 bases, with 14 bases between. CDR1 and CDR2 from the germline V gene are SGHRS and YFSETQ.

J is TRBJ2-2 and V is TRBV2; 8 bases are a match to TRBD1. The CDR3 loop spans 15 amino acids. Germline V gene sequence: CDR1 SNHLY, CDR2 FYNNEI. Trimming removed 3 bases from V and 5 bases from J; junction bases left unmatched: 5. The CDR3 region is CASSDRGLGTGELFF. The CDR3 DNA reads as TGTGCCAGCAGTGACAGGGGGCTGGGGACCGGGGAGCTGTTTTTT. Together with reference TRBV2 and TRBJ2-2, the CDR3 gives the full variable domain: EPEVTQTPSHQVTQMGQEVILRCVPISNHLYFYWYRQILGQKVEFLVSFYNNEISEKSEIFDDQFSVERPDGSNFTLKIRSTKLEDSAMYFCASSDRGLGTGELFFGEGSRLTVL.

V is TRBV12-5 and J is TRBJ2-2; D ambiguous. Germline V gene sequence: CDR1 LGHNT, CDR2 FRNRAP. The CDR3 loop spans 12 amino acids. V was clipped by 4 bases and J by 4 bases, with 4 bases between them. The CDR3, as DNA: TGTGCTAGTGGTTCATCCACCGGGGAGCTGTTTTTT. Translated: CASGSSTGELFF.

This chain joins TRBV4-3 and TRBJ2-7; D is undetermined. Trimming took 0 bases from V and 2 from J, leaving 8 bases between them. Germline CDR1 LGHNA, CDR2 YSLEER. The CDR3 length is 14 residues. CDR3 nucleotides: TGCGCCAGCAGCCAAGATTGGGATACCTACGAGCAGTACTTC. This gives the protein CASSQDWDTYEQYF.

The chain couples TRBV7-2 to TRBJ2-4; D perhaps matches TRBD2 (6 bases). Looked up from germline, CDR1 is SGHTA and CDR2 is FQGNSA. The CDR3 is made up of 13 amino acids. The V end was cut by 5 bases, the J end by 8 bases, with 13 bases between. The CDR3 region is CASSARLGDIQYF. The CDR3 DNA reads TGTGCCAGCAGCGCACGACTAGGGGACATTCAGTACTTC. Supplemented by reference TRBV7-2 and TRBJ2-4, the full variable domain reads GAGVSQSPSNKVTEKGKDVELRCDPISGHTALYWYRQSLGQGLEFLIYFQGNSAPDKSGLPSDRFSAERTGGSVSTLTIQRTQQEDSAVYLCASSARLGDIQYFGAGTRLSVL.

This sequence joins TRBV7-9 and TRBJ1-1; D may be TRBD1 (5 bases). Trimming left V 3 bases short and J 4 bases short, with 12 bases between. This CDR3 has 14 residues. From germline, CDR1 is SEHNR and CDR2 FQNEAQ (reference sequence). The CDR3: CASSLKGMGTEAFF. The DNA for the CDR3 is TGTGCCAGCAGCTTGAAGGGGATGGGCACTGAAGCTTTCTTT.

This chain connects TRBV7-9 to TRBJ1-1; D is uncertain. Trimming left V 2 bases short and J 2 bases short, with 18 bases between. The CDR3 extends over 17 amino acids. The germline gives CDR1 SEHNR, CDR2 FQNEAQ (reference sequence). In nucleotides, the CDR3 is TGTGCCAGCAGCTTATTCAGAACCGGGCTCGGAAACACTGAAGCTTTCTTT. Protein: CASSLFRTGLGNTEAFF. The full variable domain, with the rest looked up from reference TRBV7-9 and TRBJ1-1, is DTGVSQNPRHKITKRGQNVTFRCDPISEHNRLYWYRQTLGQGPEFLTYFQNEAQLEKSRLLSDRFSAERPKGSFSTLEIQRTEQGDSAMYLCASSLFRTGLGNTEAFFGQGTRLTVV.

V and J are TRBV28 and TRBJ1-2, with D possibly being TRBD1 (6 bases). Deletions cut 11 bases from V and 4 bases from J, with 11 bases between. Germline V gives CDR1 MDHEN, CDR2 SYDVKM. The CDR3 has 11 residues. This CDR3 is CAAQGFYGYTF. DNA of the CDR3: TGTGCCGCACAGGGATTCTATGGCTACACCTTC.

The V gene is TRBV19, the J gene TRBJ1-1; D is unresolved. The CDR3 has 14 amino acids. CDR1 is LNHDA and CDR2 is SQIVND in the germline V gene (reference sequence). V gave up 3 bases and J gave up 2 bases, with 10 bases separating them. Here the CDR3 reads CASSIAPANTEAFF. In DNA, the CDR3 is TGTGCCAGTAGTATCGCGCCGGCCAACACTGAAGCTTTCTTT.

CDR3 nucleotides: TGTGCCAGTAGTACCCGGACAGGGGGCGACTATGGCTACACCTTC. Translation: CASSTRTGGDYGYTF. This chain joins TRBV19 and TRBJ1-2; 11 nucleotides align to TRBD1. V trimming: 4 bases; J trimming: 3 bases; junction bases outside the gene matches: 4. Germline assignment: CDR1 LNHDA and CDR2 SQIVND (reference sequence). The CDR3 has 15 amino acids. The whole variable domain, remainder taken from reference TRBV19 and TRBJ1-2, is DGGITQSPKYLFRKEGQNVTLSCEQNLNHDAMYWYRQDPGQGLRLIYYSQIVNDFQKGDIAEGYSVSREKKESFPLTVTSAQKNPTAFYLCASSTRTGGDYGYTFGSGTRLTVV.

The chain combines TRBV10-2 with TRBJ2-7; D might be TRBD2 (6 bases). The CDR3 contains 15 residues. Per the germline V gene, CDR1 is WSHSY and CDR2 is SAAADI. V dropped 6 bases and J dropped 2 bases, with 17 bases sitting between them. The CDR3 is CASSPYRGNAYEQYF. The CDR3 coding sequence is TGCGCCAGCAGCCCCTACCGGGGGAATGCCTACGAGCAGTACTTC.

This clone was observed many times. This chain uses TRBV4-2 with TRBJ2-3; TRBD2 aligns across 11 bases. There are 16 residues in the CDR3. J was trimmed by 5 bases and V by 0 bases; bases with no gene match: 4. Germline V lookup: CDR1 LGHNA, CDR2 YNFKEQ. Written as DNA, the CDR3 is TGTGCCAGCAGCCAAGACGGTAGCGGGGGGGTAGATACGCAGTATTTT. Amino acid sequence: CASSQDGSGGVDTQYF.